Shown below are 4 T cell receptor beta chains from a single sample sequenced in a study of graft-versus-host responses after intestinal transplantation. Sequencing was performed with immunoSEQ multiplex PCR; in TCRdb, only in-frame clones are kept and a portion is missing. The table has some 90,000 clones, around 93% seen once. These receptors are not linked to any known antigen. Here the sequenced sample was unstimulated CD8+ T cells sorted from spleen or lymph node cells, taken before transplant. The receptors here all came from a human donor who was the organ donor for an intestinal transplant.

V and J are TRBV6-6 and TRBJ1-1, with no clear D. CDR1 is MNHNY, CDR2 SVGAGI, per germline (reference sequence). Trimming took 5 bases from V and 4 from J, leaving 11 bases between them. This CDR3 comprises 13 residues. The CDR3 region is CASSINPGTEAFF. DNA of the CDR3: TGTGCCAGCAGTATTAACCCAGGCACTGAAGCTTTCTTT.

The chain has TRBV19 and TRBJ2-1, with a tentative D call TRBD1 (6 bases). Germline V CDR1 and CDR2: LNHDA, SQIVND (reference sequence). The length of the CDR3 is 14 residues. Trimming removed 6 bases from V and 3 bases from J, with 12 bases in between. This CDR3 reads CASRDRSFYNEQFF. Written as DNA, the CDR3 is TGTGCCAGTAGGGACAGATCCTTCTACAATGAGCAGTTCTTC.

The chain carries TRBV7-9 and TRBJ1-2; 9 positions match TRBD1. The CDR3 has 15 amino acids. The ends lost 5 bases at V and 1 base at J; junction bases unmatched: 5. CDR1 is SEHNR and CDR2 is FQNEAQ in the germline V gene (reference sequence). The CDR3 loop reads CASSNRDRDNYGYTF. CDR3 DNA sequence: TGTGCCAGCAGCAACCGGGACAGGGATAACTATGGCTACACCTTC.

This clone has just one count. The chain joins TRBV19 to TRBJ1-1, with D unresolved. V was trimmed by 3 bases and J by 0 bases, leaving 11 bases between them. Germline CDR1 LNHDA, CDR2 SQIVND (reference sequence). The CDR3 is 15 amino acids. The CDR3 loop is CASSIFQEVNTEAFF. The CDR3 DNA follows: TGTGCCAGTAGTATCTTTCAGGAGGTGAACACTGAAGCTTTCTTT.